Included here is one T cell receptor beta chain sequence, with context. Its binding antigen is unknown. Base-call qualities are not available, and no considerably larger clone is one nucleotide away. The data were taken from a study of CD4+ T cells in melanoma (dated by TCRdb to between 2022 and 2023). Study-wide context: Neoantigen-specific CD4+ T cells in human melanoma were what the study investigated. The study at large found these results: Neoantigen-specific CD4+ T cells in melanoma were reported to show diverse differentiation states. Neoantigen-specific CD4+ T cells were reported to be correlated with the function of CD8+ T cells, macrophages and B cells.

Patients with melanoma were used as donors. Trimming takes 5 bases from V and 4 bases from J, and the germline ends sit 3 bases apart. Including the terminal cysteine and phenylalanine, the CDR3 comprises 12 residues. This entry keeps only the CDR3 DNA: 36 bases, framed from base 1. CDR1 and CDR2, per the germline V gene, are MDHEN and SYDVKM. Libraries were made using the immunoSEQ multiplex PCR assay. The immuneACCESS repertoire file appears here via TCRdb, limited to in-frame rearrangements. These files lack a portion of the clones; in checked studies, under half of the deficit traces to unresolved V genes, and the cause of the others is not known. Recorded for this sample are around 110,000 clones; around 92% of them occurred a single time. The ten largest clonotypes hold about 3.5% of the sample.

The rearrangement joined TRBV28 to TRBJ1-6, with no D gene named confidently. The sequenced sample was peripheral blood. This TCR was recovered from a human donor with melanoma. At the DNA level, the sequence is TGTGCCAGCAGTCCTTATAATTCACCCCTCCACTTT. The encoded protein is CASSPYNSPLHF.